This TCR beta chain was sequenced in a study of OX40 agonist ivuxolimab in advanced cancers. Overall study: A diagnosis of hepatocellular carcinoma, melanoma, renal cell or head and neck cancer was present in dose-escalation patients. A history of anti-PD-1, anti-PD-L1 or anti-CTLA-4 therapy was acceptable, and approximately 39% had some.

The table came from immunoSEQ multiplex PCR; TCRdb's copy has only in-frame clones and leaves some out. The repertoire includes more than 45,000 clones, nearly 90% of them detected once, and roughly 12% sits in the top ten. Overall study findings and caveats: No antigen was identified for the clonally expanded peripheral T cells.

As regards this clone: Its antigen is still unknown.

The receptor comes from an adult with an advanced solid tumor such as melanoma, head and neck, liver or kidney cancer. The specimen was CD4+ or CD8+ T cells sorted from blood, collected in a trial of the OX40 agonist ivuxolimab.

The CDR3 sequence: CASSLGGPNTEAFF. CDR3 coding DNA: TGTGCCAGCAGCTTAGGAGGCCCGAACACTGAAGCTTTCTTT. V is TRBV7-8 and J is TRBJ1-1; D call uncertain. Germline V gene lookup returns CDR1 SGHVS and CDR2 FQNEAQ. The V and J ends lost 1 base and 1 base respectively, with 7 bases between them. This CDR3 is 14 amino acids long.